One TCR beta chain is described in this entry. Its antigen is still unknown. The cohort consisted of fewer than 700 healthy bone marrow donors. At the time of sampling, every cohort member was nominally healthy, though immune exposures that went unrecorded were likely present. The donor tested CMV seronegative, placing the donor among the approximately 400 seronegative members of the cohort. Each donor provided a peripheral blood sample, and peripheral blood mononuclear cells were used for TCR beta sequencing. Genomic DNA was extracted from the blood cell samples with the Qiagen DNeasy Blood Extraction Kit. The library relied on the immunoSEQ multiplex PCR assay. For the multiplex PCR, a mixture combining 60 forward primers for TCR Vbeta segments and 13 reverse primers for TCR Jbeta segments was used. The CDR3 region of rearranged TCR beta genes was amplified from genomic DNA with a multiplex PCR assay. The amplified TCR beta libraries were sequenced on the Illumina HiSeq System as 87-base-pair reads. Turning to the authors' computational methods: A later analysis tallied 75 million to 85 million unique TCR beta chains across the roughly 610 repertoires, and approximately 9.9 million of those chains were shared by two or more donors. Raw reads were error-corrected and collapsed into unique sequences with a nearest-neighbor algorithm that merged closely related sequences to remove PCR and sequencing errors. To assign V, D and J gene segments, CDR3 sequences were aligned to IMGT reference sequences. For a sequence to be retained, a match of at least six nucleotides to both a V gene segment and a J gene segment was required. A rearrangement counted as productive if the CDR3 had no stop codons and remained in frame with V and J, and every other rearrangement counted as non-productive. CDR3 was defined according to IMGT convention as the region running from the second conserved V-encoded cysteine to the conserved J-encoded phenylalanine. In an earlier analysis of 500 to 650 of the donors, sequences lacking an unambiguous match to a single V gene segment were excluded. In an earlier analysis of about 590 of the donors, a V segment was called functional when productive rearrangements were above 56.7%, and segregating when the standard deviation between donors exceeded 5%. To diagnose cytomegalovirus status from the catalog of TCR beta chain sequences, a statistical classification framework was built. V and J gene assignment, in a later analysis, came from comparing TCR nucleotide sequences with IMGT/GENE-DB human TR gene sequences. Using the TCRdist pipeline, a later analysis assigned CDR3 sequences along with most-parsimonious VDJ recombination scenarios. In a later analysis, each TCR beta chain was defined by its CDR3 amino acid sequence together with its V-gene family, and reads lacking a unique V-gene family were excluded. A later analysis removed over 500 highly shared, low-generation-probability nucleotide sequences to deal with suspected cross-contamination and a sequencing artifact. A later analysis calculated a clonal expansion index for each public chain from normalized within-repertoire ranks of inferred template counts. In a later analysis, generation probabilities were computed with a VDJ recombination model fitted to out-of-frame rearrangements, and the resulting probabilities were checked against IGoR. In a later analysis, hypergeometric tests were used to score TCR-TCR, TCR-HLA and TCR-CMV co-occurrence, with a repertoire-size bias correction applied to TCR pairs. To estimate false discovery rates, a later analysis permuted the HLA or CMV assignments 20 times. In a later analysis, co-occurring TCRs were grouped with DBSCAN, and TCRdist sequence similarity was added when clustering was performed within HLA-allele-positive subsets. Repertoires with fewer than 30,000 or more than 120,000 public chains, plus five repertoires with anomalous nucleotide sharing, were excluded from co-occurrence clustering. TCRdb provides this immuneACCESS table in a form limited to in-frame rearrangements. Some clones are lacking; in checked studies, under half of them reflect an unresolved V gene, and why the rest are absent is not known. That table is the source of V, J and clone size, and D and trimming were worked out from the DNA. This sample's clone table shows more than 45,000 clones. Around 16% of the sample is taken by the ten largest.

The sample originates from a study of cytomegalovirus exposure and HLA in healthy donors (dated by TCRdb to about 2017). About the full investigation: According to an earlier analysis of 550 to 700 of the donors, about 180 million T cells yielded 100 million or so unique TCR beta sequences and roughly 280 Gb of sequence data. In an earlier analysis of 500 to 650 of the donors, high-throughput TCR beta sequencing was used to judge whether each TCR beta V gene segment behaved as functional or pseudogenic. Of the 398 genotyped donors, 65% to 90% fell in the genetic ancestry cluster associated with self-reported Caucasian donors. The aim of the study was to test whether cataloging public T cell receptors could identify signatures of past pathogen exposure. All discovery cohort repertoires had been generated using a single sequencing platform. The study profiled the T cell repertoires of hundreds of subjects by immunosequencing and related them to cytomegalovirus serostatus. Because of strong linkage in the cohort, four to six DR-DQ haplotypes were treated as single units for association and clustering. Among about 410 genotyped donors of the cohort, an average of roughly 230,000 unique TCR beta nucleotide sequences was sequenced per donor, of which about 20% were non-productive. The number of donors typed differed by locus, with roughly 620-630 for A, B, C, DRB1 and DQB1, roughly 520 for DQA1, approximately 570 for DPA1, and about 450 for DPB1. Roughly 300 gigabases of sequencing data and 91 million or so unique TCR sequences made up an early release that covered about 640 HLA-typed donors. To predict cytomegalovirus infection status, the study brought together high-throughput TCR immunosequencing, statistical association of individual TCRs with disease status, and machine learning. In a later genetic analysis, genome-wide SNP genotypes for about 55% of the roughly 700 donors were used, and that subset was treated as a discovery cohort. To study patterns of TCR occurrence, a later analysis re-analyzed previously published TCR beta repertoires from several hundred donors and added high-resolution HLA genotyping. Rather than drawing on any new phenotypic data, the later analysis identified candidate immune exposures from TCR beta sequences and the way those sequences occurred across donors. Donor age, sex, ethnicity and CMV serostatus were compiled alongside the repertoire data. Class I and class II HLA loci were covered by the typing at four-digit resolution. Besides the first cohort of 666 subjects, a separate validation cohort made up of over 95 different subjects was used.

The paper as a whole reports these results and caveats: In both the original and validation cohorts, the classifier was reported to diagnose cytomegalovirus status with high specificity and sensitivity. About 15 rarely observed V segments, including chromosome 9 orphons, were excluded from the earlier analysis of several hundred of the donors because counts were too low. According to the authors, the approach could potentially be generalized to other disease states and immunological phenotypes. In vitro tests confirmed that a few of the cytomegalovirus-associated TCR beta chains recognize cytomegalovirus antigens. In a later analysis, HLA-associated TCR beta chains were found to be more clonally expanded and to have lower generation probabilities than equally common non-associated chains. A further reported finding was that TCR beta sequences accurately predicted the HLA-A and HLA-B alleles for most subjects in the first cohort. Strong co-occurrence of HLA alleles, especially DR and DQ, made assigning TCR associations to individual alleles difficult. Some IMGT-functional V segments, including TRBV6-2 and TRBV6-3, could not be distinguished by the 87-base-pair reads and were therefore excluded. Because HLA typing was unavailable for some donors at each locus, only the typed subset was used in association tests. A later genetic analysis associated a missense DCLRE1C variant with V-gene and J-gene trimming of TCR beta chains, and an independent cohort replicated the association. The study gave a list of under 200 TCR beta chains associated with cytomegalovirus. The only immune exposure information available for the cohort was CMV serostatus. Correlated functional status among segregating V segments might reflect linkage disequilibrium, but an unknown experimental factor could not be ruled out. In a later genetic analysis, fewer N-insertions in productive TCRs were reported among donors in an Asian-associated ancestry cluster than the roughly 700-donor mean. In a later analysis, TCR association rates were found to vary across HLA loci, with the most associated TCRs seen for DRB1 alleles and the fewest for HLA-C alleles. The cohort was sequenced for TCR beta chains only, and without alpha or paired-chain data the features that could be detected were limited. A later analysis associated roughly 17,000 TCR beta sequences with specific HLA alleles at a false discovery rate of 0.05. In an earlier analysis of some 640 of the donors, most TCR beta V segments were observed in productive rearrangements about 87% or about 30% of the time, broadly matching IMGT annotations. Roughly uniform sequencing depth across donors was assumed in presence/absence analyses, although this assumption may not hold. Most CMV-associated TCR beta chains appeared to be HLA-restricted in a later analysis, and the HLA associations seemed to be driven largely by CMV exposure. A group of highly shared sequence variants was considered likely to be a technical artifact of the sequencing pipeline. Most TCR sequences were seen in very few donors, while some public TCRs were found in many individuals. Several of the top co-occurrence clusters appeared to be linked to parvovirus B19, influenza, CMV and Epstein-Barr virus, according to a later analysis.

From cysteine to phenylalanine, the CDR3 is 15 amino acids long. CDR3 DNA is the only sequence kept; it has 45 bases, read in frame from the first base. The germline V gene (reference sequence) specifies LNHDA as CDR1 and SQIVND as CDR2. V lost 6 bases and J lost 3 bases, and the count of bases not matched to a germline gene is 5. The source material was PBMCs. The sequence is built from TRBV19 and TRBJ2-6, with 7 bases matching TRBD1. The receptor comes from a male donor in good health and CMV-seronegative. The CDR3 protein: CASRRQGSGANVLTF. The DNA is TGTGCCAGTAGAAGACAGGGTAGTGGGGCCAACGTCCTGACTTTC.